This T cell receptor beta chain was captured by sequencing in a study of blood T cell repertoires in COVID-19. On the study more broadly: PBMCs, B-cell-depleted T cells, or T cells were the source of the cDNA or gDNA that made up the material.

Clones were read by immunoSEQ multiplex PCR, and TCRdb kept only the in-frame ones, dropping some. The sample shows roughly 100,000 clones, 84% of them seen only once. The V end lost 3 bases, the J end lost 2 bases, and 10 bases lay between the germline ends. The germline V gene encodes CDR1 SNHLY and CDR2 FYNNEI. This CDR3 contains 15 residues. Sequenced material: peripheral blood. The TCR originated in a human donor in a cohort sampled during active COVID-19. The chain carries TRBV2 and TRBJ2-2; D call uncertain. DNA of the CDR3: TGTGCCAGCAGTGACAGGTCAGGTAACACCGGGGAGCTGTTTTTT. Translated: CASSDRSGNTGELFF.